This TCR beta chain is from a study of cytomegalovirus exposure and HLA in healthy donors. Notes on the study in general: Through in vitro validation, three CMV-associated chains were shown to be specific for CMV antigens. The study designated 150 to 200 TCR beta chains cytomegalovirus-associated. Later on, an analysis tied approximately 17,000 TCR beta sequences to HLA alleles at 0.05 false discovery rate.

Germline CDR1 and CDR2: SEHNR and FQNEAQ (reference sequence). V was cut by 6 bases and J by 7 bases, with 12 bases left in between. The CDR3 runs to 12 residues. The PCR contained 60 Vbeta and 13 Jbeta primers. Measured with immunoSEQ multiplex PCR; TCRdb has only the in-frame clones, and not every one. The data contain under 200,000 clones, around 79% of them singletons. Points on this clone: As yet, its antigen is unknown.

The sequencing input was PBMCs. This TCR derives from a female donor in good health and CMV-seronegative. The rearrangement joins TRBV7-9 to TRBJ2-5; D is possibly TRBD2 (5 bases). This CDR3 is CASRTNVGTQYF. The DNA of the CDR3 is TGTGCCAGCAGGACTAACGTTGGGACCCAGTACTTC.